This TCR beta chain was found in a study of shared clonotypes between healthy human individuals. CDR1 and CDR2 (germline): SGHRS, YFSETQ. With V trimmed by 1 base and J by 2 bases, 3 bases remained unmatched. The CDR3 has 16 amino acids. Researchers ran the assay at a deep level. Original processing methods: Junction-only sequences produced by ImmunoSEQ had no quality scores, so filtering differed. Generated by immunoSEQ multiplex PCR, the TCRdb table keeps only in-frame clones and is missing some. The V and J calls and clone size were taken over from that table, and D and trimming were inferred from the DNA. The profile shows about 2.4 million clones, approximately 93% of them singletons. Notes on this clone: Within the sample, other DNA sequences also encode this same CDR3.

Sequencing used naive CD4+ T cells from PBMCs. Stated subset: CD45RA+ positively selected. V usage is TRBV5-1 and J usage is TRBJ2-1, with 10 bases lining up with TRBD2. The sequence derives from a man between 18 and 35 years old in good health. Some clones in this sample may be carry-over from other donors' samples. The CDR3 here is CASSLIAGGPYNEQFF. In DNA form, the CDR3 reads TGCGCCAGCAGCTTGATAGCGGGAGGCCCCTACAATGAGCAGTTCTTC.